This T cell receptor (beta chain) was profiled in a study of shared clonotypes between healthy human individuals. Study context: Plates per donor: three CD4 naive, three CD4 memory, two CD8 naive, one CD8 memory.

Study conclusions and caveats: The genetic and exposure-history diversity represented was limited by few donors.

Splitting the CD4+ cells yielded a CD45RA+ naive subset and a CD45RA-negative memory subset. TCRdb's copy holds only in-frame clones and misses some; the assay was immunoSEQ multiplex PCR. The data contain over a million clones, more than 75% of them singletons. On this clone: Its antigen is currently unknown.

The sample was memory CD4+ T cells from PBMCs. The subset is: CD45RA-negative fraction. This receptor was obtained from a man between 18 and 35 years old in good health. Some clones in this sample may be carry-over from other donors' samples.

The CDR3 bases are TGTGCCAGCAGCTTAGGCCGGAGGAAAGGATATGGCTACACCTTC. Translated, it gives CASSLGRRKGYGYTF. The rearrangement joins TRBV7-8 to TRBJ1-2; D is unresolved. Germline CDR1 is SGHVS and CDR2 is FQNEAQ. This CDR3 spans 15 amino acids. The V end was cut by 1 base, the J end by 5 bases, with 14 bases between.